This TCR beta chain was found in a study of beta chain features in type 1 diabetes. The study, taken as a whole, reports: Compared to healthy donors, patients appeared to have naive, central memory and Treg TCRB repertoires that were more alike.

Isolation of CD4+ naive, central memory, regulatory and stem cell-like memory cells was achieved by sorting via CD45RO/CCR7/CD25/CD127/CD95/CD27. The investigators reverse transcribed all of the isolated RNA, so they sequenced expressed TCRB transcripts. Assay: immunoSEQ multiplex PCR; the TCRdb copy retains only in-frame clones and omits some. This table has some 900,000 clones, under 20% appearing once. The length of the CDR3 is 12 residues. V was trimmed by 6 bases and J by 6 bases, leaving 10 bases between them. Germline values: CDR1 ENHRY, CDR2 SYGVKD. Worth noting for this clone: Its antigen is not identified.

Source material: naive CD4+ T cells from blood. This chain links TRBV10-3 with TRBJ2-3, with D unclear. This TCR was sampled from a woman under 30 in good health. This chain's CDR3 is CAIRSSPDTQYF. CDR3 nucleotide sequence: TGTGCCATCAGGTCTAGTCCCGATACGCAGTATTTT.